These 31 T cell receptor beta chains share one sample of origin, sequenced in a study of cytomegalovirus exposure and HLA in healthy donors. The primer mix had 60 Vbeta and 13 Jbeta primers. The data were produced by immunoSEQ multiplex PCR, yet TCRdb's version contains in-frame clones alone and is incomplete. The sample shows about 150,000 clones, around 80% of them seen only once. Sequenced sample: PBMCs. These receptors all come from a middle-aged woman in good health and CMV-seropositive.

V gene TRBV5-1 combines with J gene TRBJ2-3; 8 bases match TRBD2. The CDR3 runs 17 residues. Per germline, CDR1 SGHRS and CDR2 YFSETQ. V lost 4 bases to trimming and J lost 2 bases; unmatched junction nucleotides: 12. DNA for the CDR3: TGCGCCAGCAGCCAGCGGGCTACTAGCGGAACCACAGATACGCAGTATTTT. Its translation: CASSQRATSGTTDTQYF.

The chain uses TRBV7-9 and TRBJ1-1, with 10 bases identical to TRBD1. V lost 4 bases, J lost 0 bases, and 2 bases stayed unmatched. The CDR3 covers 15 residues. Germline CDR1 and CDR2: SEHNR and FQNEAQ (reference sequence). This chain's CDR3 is CASSSGQGMNTEAFF. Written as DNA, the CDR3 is TGTGCCAGCAGCTCGGGACAGGGGATGAACACTGAAGCTTTCTTT.

The CDR3 sequence is CAWSPGGLAGGETQYF. The CDR3 DNA reads as TGTGCCTGGAGCCCCGGGGGACTAGCGGGAGGGGAGACCCAGTACTTC. This chain uses TRBV30 with TRBJ2-5; 16 nucleotides agree with TRBD2. Germline loops: CDR1 GTSNPN, CDR2 SVGIG (reference sequence). The length of the CDR3 is 16 residues. V gave up 3 bases and J gave up 5 bases; unmatched junction bases: 6.

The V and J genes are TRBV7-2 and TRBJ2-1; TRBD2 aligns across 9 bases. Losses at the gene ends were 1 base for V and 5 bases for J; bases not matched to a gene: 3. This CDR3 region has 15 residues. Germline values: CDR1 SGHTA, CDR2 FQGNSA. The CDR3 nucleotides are TGTGCCAGCAGCTTAGAGGGACTAGCCCACAATGAGCAGTTCTTC. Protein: CASSLEGLAHNEQFF.

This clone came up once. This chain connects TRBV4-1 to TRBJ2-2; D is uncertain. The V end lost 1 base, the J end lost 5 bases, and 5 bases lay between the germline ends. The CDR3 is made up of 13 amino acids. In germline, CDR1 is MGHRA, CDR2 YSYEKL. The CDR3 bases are TGCGCCAGCAGCCAAGTTGTAACCGGGGAGCTGTTTTTT. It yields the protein CASSQVVTGELFF.

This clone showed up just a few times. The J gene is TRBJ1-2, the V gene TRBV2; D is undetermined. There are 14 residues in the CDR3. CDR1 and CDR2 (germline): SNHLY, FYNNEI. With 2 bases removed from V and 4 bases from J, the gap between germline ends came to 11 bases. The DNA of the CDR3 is TGTGCCAGCAGTGAAACTAGTACCATCTATGGCTACACCTTC. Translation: CASSETSTIYGYTF. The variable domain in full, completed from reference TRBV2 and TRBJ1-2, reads EPEVTQTPSHQVTQMGQEVILRCVPISNHLYFYWYRQILGQKVEFLVSFYNNEISEKSEIFDDQFSVERPDGSNFTLKIRSTKLEDSAMYFCASSETSTIYGYTFGSGTRLTVV.

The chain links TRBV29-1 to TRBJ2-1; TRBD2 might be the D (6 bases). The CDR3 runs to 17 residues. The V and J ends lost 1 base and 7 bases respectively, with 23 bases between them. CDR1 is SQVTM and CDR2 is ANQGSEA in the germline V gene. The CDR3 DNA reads TGCAGCGTTGAAGGTTTTGACGGGAGAGCAATAGGGAATGAGCAGTTCTTC. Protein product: CSVEGFDGRAIGNEQFF.

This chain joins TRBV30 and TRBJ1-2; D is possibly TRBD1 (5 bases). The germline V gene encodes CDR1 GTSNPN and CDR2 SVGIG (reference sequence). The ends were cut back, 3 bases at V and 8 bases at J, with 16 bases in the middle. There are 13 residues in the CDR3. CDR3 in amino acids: CAWRQNTGQGYTF. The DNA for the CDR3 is TGTGCCTGGAGGCAGAATACCGGACAAGGCTACACCTTC.

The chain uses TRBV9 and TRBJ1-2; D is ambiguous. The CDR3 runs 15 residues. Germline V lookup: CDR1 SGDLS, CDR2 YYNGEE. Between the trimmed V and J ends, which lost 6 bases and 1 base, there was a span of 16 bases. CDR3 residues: CASTPSGPGNYGYTF. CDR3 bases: TGTGCCAGCACCCCCAGCGGTCCTGGTAACTATGGCTACACCTTC.

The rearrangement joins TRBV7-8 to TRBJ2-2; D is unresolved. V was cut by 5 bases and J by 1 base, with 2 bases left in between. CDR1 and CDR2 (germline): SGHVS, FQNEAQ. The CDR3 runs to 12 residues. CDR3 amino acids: CASSRNTGELFF. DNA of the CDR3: TGTGCCAGCAGCCGGAACACCGGGGAGCTGTTTTTT.

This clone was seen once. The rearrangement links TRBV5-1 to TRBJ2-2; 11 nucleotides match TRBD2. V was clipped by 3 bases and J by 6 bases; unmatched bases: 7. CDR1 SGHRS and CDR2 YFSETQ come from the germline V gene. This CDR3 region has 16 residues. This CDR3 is CASSSTSGSRAGELFF. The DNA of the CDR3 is TGCGCCAGCAGCTCCACTAGCGGGAGCAGAGCCGGGGAGCTGTTTTTT.

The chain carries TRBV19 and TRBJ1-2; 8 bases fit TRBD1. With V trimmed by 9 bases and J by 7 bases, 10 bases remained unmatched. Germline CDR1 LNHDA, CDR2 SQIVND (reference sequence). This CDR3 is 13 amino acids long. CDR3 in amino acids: CASRMDRVGGYTF. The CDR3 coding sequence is TGTGCCAGCCGGATGGACAGGGTTGGTGGCTACACCTTC.

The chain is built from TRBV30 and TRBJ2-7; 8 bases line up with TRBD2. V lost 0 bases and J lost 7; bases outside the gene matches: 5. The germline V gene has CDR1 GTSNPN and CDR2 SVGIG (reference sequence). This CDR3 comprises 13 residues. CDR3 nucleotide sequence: TGTGCCTGGAGTGTAGCGGGAGCTTGGGAGCAGTACTTC. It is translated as CAWSVAGAWEQYF.

The CDR3 sequence is CASSLFAEETQYF. The CDR3 DNA follows: TGTGCCAGCAGTTTATTCGCGGAAGAGACCCAGTACTTC. V is TRBV27 and J is TRBJ2-5; D gene ambiguous. Per the germline V gene, CDR1 is MNHEY and CDR2 is SMNVEV (reference sequence). V lost 1 base, J lost 3 bases, and 6 bases lay in between. CDR3 length: 13 amino acids.

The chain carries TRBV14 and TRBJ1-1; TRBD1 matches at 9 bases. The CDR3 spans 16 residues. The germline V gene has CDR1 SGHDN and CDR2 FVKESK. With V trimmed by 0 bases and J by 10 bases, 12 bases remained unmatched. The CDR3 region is CASSQDSEGQGTGAFF. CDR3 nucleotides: TGTGCCAGCAGCCAAGACTCAGAGGGACAGGGAACCGGAGCTTTCTTT.

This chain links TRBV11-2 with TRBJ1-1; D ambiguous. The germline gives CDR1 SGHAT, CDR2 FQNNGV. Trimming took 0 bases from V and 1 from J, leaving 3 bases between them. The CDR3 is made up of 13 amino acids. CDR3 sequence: CASSLDWNTEAFF. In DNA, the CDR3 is TGTGCCAGCAGCTTAGACTGGAACACTGAAGCTTTCTTT.

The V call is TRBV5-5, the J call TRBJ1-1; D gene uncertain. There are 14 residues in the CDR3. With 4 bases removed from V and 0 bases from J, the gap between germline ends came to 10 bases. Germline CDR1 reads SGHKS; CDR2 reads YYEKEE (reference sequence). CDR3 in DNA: TGTGCCAGCAGCGTCCTGGCCATGAACACTGAAGCTTTCTTT. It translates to CASSVLAMNTEAFF.

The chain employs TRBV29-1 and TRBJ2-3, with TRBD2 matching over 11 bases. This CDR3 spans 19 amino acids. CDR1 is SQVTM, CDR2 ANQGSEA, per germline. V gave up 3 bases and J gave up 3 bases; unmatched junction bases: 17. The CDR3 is CSVEGGSGRAGVRTDTQYF. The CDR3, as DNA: TGCAGCGTTGAGGGGGGTAGCGGGAGGGCCGGTGTACGGACAGATACGCAGTATTTT.

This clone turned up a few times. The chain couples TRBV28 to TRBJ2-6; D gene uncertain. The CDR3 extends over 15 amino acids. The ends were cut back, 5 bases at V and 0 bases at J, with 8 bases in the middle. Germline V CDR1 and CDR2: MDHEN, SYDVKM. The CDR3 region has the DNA TGTGCCAGCAGTACTCCCGCCTCTGGGGCCAACGTCCTGACTTTC. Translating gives CASSTPASGANVLTF.

The CDR3 nucleotides are TGTGCCAGCAGTTTAGGCCAGATGAATGAAAAACTGTTTTTT. Its protein is CASSLGQMNEKLFF. The J gene is TRBJ1-4, the V gene TRBV28; no reliable D call. Trimming left V 2 bases short and J 5 bases short, with 9 bases between. The CDR3 covers 14 residues. Germline V gene lookup returns CDR1 MDHEN and CDR2 SYDVKM. The full variable domain, rest sourced from reference TRBV28 and TRBJ1-4, is DVKVTQSSRYLVKRTGEKVFLECVQDMDHENMFWYRQDPGLGLRLIYFSYDVKMKEKGDIPEGYSVSREKKERFSLILESASTNQTSMYLCASSLGQMNEKLFFGSGTQLSVL.

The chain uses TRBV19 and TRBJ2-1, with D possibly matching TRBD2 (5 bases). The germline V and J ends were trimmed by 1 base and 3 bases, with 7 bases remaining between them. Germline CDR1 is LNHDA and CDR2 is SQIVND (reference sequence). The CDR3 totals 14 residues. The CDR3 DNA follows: TGTGCCAGTAGTATAGGGGGAGACTACAATGAGCAGTTCTTC. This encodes CASSIGGDYNEQFF.

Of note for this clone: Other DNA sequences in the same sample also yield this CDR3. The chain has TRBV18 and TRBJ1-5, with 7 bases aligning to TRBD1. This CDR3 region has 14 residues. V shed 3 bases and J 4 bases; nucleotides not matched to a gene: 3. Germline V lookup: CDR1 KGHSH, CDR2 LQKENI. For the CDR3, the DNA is TGTGCCAGCTCACCGGGACAGCCGAATCAGCCCCAGCATTTT. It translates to CASSPGQPNQPQHF.

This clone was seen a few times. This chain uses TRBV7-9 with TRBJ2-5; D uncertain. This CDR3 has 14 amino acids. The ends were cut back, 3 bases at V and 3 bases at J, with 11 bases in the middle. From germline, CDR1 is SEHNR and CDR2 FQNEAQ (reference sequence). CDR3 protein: CASSFSQYEETQYF. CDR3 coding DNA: TGTGCCAGCAGCTTTTCACAGTATGAAGAGACCCAGTACTTC.

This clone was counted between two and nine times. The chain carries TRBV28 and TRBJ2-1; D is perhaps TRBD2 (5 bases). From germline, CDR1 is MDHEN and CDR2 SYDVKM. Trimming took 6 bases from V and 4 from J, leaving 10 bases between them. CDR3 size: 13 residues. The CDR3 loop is CASSPRGYNEQFF. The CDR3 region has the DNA TGTGCCAGCAGCCCTAGAGGGTACAATGAGCAGTTCTTC.

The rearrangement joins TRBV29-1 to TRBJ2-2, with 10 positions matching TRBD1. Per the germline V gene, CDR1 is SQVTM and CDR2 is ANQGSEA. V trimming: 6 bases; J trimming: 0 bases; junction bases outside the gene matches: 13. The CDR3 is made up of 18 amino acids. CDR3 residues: CSVKERTGGRSNTGELFF. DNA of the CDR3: TGCAGCGTCAAAGAACGGACAGGGGGTAGATCGAACACCGGGGAGCTGTTTTTT.

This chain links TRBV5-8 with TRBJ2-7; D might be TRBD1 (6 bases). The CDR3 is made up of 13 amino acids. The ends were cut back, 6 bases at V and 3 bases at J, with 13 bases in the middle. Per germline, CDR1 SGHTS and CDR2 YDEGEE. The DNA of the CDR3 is TGTGCCAGCACCAGACTGGACAGCTACGAGCAGTACTTC. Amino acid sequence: CASTRLDSYEQYF.

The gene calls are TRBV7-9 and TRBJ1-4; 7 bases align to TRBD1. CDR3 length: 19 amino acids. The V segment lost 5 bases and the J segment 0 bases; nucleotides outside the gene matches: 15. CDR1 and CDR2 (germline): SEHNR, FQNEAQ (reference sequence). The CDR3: CASSPFPGTVDATNEKLFF. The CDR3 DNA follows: TGTGCCAGCAGCCCCTTCCCGGGGACAGTGGATGCAACTAATGAAAAACTGTTTTTT.

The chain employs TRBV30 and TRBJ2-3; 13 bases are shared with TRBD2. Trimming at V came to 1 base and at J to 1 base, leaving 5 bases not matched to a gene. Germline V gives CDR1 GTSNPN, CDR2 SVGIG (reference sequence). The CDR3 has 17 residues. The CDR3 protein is CAWSGVGTSGGTDTQYF. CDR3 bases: TGTGCCTGGAGTGGTGTGGGGACTAGCGGGGGCACAGATACGCAGTATTTT.

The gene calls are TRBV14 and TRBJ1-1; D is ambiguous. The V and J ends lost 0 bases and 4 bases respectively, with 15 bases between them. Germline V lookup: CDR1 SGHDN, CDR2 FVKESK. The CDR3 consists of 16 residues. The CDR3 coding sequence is TGTGCCAGCAGCCAAGAGTGGTGGGGAGGTAGCACTGAAGCTTTCTTT. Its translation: CASSQEWWGGSTEAFF.

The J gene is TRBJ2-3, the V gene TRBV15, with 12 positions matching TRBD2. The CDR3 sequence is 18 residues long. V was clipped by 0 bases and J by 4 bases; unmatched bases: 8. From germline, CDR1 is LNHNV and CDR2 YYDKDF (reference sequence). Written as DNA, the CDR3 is TGTGCCACCAGCAGAGATCAACTAGCGGGAGGAGGCGCAGATACGCAGTATTTT. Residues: CATSRDQLAGGGADTQYF. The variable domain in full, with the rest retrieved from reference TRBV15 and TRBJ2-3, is DAMVIQNPRYQVTQFGKPVTLSCSQTLNHNVMYWYQQKSSQAPKLLFHYYDKDFNNEADTPDNFQSRRPNTSFCFLDIRSPGLGDTAMYLCATSRDQLAGGGADTQYFGPGTRLTVL.

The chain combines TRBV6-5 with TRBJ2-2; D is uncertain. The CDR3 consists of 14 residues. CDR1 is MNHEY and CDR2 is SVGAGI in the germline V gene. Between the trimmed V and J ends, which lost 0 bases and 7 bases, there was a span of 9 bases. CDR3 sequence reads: CASSYSIEDGELFF. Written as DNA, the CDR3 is TGTGCCAGCAGTTACTCGATAGAAGACGGGGAGCTGTTTTTT.